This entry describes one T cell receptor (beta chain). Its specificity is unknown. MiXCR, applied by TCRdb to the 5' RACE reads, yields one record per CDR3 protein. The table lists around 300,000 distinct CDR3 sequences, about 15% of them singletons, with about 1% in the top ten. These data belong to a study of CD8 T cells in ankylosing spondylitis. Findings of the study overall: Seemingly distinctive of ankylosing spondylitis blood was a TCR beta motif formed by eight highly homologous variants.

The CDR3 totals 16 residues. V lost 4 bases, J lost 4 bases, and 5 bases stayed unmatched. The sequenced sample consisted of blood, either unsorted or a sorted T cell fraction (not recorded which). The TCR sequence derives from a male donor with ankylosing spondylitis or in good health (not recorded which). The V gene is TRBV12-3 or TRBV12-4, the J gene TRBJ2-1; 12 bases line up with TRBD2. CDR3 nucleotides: TGTGCCAGCAGTTCCTGGACTAGCGGGATGTACAATGAGCAGTTCTTC. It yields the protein CASSSWTSGMYNEQFF.